This T cell receptor beta chain was sequenced for a study of blood T cells in healthy people across ages. Whole-study results and caveats: There were more naive CD4+ cells and higher diversity in long-lived donors than in aged donors.

The donors, aged 6 to 90, were healthy Caucasians from Russia. Trimming removed 7 bases at V and 0 bases at J, with 10 bases between. The CDR3 loop spans 14 amino acids. Germline V gene data show CDR1 as MNHEY and CDR2 as SVGAGI. This clonotype was picked up many times. What it binds is not known. A second PCR of about 6 to 11 cycles used a sample-barcoded 5' primer and a J-beta primer mix. TCRdb analysed the 5' RACE reads with MiXCR anew, one entry per CDR3 protein. The table has 500,000 to 700,000 distinct CDR3 sequences, roughly 30% seen once. Sample: blood. The genes are TRBV6-5 and TRBJ2-1; D is ambiguous. The origin of this receptor is a woman of 80 years or more in good health. The CDR3 region has the DNA TGTGCCAGCAACCCAGCCAGCTCCTACAATGAGCAGTTCTTC. Translation: CASNPASSYNEQFF.